Listed here is a single T cell receptor beta chain. Its antigen remains unknown. These data originate in a study of CD8 T cells in ankylosing spondylitis. Study-level findings and limits: Reportedly, disease-linked clones are significantly enriched in ankylosing spondylitis patients' matched synovial fluid. Ankylosing spondylitis blood seemed to carry a telltale TCR beta motif made of fewer than ten highly homologous variants. Clones that were linked to disease were CD8+ and were relatively rare in peripheral blood.

Library preparation for TCR beta used quantitative 5'-RACE with molecular barcodes. TCRdb reanalysed the 5' RACE reads using MiXCR and keeps one entry per CDR3 protein. The table includes 200,000 to 250,000 distinct CDR3 sequences, 6% to 8.5% detected once. The CDR3 runs to 15 residues. Germline assignment: CDR1 SGHTA and CDR2 FQGTGA. V was pared by 4 bases and J by 5 bases, with 15 bases between. V gene TRBV7-3 combines with J gene TRBJ2-1; TRBD2 is a possible D gene (7 bases). The clonotype comes from a male donor with ankylosing spondylitis. Sequencing was done on a sample of blood, either unsorted or a sorted T cell fraction (not recorded which). The CDR3 nucleotides are TGTGCCAGCAGCTCGGTTGGGGGGGCCCACAATGAGCAGTTCTTC. The encoded protein is CASSSVGGAHNEQFF.